This passage covers 21 T cell receptor beta chains from one sample sequenced in a study of T cell responses to AZD1222 COVID-19 vaccine. The method was immunoSEQ multiplex PCR; TCRdb's version includes in-frame clones alone and lacks a portion of them. The sample yields 120,000 or so clones, less than 90% seen once. The specimen comprised peripheral blood, sampled on day 0 of AZD1222 vaccination. Source of these receptors: an adult in good health.

The chain couples TRBV7-8 to TRBJ2-3, with a tentative D call TRBD2 (6 bases). Deletions cut 2 bases from V and 5 bases from J, with 11 bases between. The germline CDR1 and CDR2 sequences are SGHVS and FQNEAQ. The CDR3 covers 14 residues. Written as DNA, the CDR3 is TGTGCCAGCAGCTTATATTTGGGAGGAGATACGCAGTATTTT. Encoded protein: CASSLYLGGDTQYF.

This chain's CDR3 is CASSLGRGQTEAFF. In nucleotides, the CDR3 is TGTGCCAGCAGTTTAGGAAGGGGGCAGACTGAAGCTTTCTTT. V and J are TRBV28 and TRBJ1-1; 7 bases are shared with TRBD1. The ends lost 2 bases at V and 5 bases at J; junction bases unmatched: 5. Germline V gene sequence: CDR1 MDHEN, CDR2 SYDVKM. The CDR3 sequence is 14 residues long. Together with reference TRBV28 and TRBJ1-1, the CDR3 gives the full variable domain: DVKVTQSSRYLVKRTGEKVFLECVQDMDHENMFWYRQDPGLGLRLIYFSYDVKMKEKGDIPEGYSVSREKKERFSLILESASTNQTSMYLCASSLGRGQTEAFFGQGTRLTVV.

The chain carries TRBV27 and TRBJ2-5; 12 bases are a match to TRBD2. Germline CDR1 is MNHEY and CDR2 is SMNVEV (reference sequence). The V segment lost 3 bases and the J segment 4 bases; nucleotides outside the gene matches: 3. The CDR3 extends over 15 amino acids. The CDR3 coding sequence is TGTGCCAGCAGTTTCACTAGCGGGGGGCTAGAGACCCAGTACTTC. Translated: CASSFTSGGLETQYF.

This chain links TRBV28 with TRBJ2-7; D uncertain. Germline CDR1 MDHEN, CDR2 SYDVKM. Trimming left V 5 bases short and J 0 bases short, with 14 bases between. The length of the CDR3 is 15 residues. The CDR3: CASSILGYFSYEQYF. The CDR3 nucleotides are TGTGCCAGCAGTATTCTAGGGTATTTCTCCTACGAGCAGTACTTC.

The chain carries TRBV18 and TRBJ1-6; TRBD1 agrees at 9 bases. Germline V gene sequence: CDR1 KGHSH, CDR2 LQKENI. V was clipped by 0 bases and J by 4 bases; unmatched bases: 4. This CDR3 has 17 amino acids. The CDR3 nucleotides read TGTGCCAGCTCACCACCCGACAGGGGGAAGTATAATTCACCCCTCCACTTT. Its protein is CASSPPDRGKYNSPLHF.

This rearrangement joins TRBV7-6 to TRBJ2-5; D is possibly TRBD1 or TRBD2 (6 bases each). This CDR3 is 16 amino acids long. Germline lookup yields CDR1 SGHVS and CDR2 FNYEAQ. Trimming stripped 1 base from V and 4 bases from J, with 16 bases between. CDR3 nucleotide sequence: TGTGCCAGCAGCTTAGAAGAGGGGGGAGTAGGAGAGACCCAGTACTTC. It encodes CASSLEEGGVGETQYF. The whole variable domain, filled in from reference TRBV7-6 and TRBJ2-5, reads GAGVSQSPRYKVTKRGQDVALRCDPISGHVSLYWYRQALGQGPEFLTYFNYEAQQDKSGLPNDRFSAERPEGSISTLTIQRTEQRDSAMYRCASSLEEGGVGETQYFGPGTRLLVL.

V is TRBV4-1 and J is TRBJ2-7; 8 bases map to TRBD1. The CDR3 is 15 residues long. The V gene end was trimmed by 0 bases and the J gene end by 3 bases; junction bases not matched to a gene: 4. The germline V gene has CDR1 MGHRA and CDR2 YSYEKL. In DNA, the CDR3 is TGCGCCAGCAGCCAAGATGGGACAGGCTTCTACGAGCAGTACTTC. Its translation is CASSQDGTGFYEQYF.

This clone was seen more than once but under ten times. The V gene is TRBV27, the J gene TRBJ1-1, with TRBD1 matching over 8 bases. CDR3 length: 15 amino acids. The ends lost 6 bases at V and 5 bases at J; junction bases unmatched: 11. Germline-derived CDR1 and CDR2 are MNHEY and SMNVEV (reference sequence). CDR3 protein: CASRPTDHRGTEAFF. CDR3 nucleotide sequence: TGTGCCAGCAGACCCACGGACCACAGGGGGACTGAAGCTTTCTTT.

The rearrangement links TRBV3-1 (or the pseudogene TRBV3-2) to TRBJ2-2; no definite D call. The CDR3 consists of 15 residues. Trimming pared 1 base from V and 5 bases from J, leaving 11 bases between. CDR1 LGHDT and CDR2 YNNKEL come from the germline V gene (reference sequence). The CDR3 sequence is CASSQVGVGTGELFF. In DNA form, the CDR3 reads TGTGCCAGCAGCCAAGTGGGTGTTGGGACCGGGGAGCTGTTTTTT.

This clone has a single count. The DNA for the CDR3 is TGTGCCAGCAGCCTCCTGGCGGGAGGGCCGGGATACGAGCAGTACTTC. As protein: CASSLLAGGPGYEQYF. The rearrangement joins TRBV4-2 to TRBJ2-7, with 9 bases aligning to TRBD2. Trimming cost V 4 bases and J 4 bases; bases outside gene matches: 11. The CDR3 runs 16 residues. Germline CDR1 is LGHNA and CDR2 is YNFKEQ.

The chain joins TRBV5-1 to TRBJ2-7; possible D gene TRBD2, 6 bases. The V gene's germline CDR1 is SGHRS and CDR2 YFSETQ. V was cut by 4 bases and J by 5 bases, with 19 bases left in between. The CDR3 loop spans 15 amino acids. CDR3 DNA: TGCGCCAGCAGCCCTGTAACGGGAGCCCTCCACGAGCAGTACTTC. Its translation is CASSPVTGALHEQYF.

The rearrangement uses TRBV5-6 and TRBJ1-3, with 7 nucleotides matching TRBD1. After removal of 1 base from V and 0 bases from J, the junction contained 7 bases not matched to a gene. CDR3 size: 17 residues. Germline V gene data show CDR1 as SGHDT and CDR2 as YYEEEE. The CDR3 nucleotides are TGTGCCAGCAGCTTGTGGTCGACAGGGAGCTCTGGAAACACCATATATTTT. The encoded protein is CASSLWSTGSSGNTIYF. Combining the CDR3 with reference TRBV5-6 and TRBJ1-3 gives the whole variable domain DAGVTQSPTHLIKTRGQQVTLRCSPKSGHDTVSWYQQALGQGPQFIFQYYEEEERQRGNFPDRFSGHQFPNYSSELNVNALLLGDSALYLCASSLWSTGSSGNTIYFGEGSWLTVV.

The chain employs TRBV19 and TRBJ1-6; tentative D call: TRBD1 (5 bases). The V end was cut by 3 bases, the J end by 5 bases, with 11 bases between. Germline-derived CDR1 and CDR2 are LNHDA and SQIVND (reference sequence). There are 15 residues in the CDR3. CDR3 bases: TGTGCCAGTAGTATTACAACAGGAGATAATTCACCCCTCCACTTT. Its protein is CASSITTGDNSPLHF.

The chain joins TRBV6-6 to TRBJ1-5; TRBD1 aligns across 7 bases. Per the germline V gene, CDR1 is MNHNY and CDR2 is SVGAGI (reference sequence). CDR3 size: 14 residues. Losses at the gene ends were 5 bases for V and 3 bases for J; bases not matched to a gene: 4. Written as DNA, the CDR3 is TGTGCCAGCAGTATGGGACAGCCCAATCAGCCCCAGCATTTT. It yields the protein CASSMGQPNQPQHF.

CDR3 protein: CASSPERGGPYEQYF. Written as DNA, the CDR3 is TGTGCCAGCAGCCCCGAGCGGGGGGGCCCCTACGAGCAGTACTTC. This rearrangement joins TRBV2 to TRBJ2-7; 10 nucleotides align to TRBD2. This CDR3 is built from 15 residues. CDR1 SNHLY and CDR2 FYNNEI come from the germline V gene. Losses at the gene ends were 6 bases for V and 2 bases for J; bases not matched to a gene: 7.

The V and J genes are TRBV6-1 and TRBJ1-2, with 12 bases that match TRBD1. V shed 1 base, J shed 8 bases, and the junction held 5 bases outside the gene matches. The CDR3 has 15 residues. Looked up from germline, CDR1 is MNHNS and CDR2 is SASEGT. The CDR3 sequence: CASSEVGQGASGYTF. CDR3 coding DNA: TGTGCCAGCAGTGAAGTGGGACAGGGGGCGTCCGGCTACACCTTC.

The chain is built from TRBV12-3 or TRBV12-4 and TRBJ2-1; 7 nucleotides line up with TRBD1. The CDR3 spans 13 residues. Trimming took 6 bases from V and 7 from J; bases not matched to a gene: 6. DNA for the CDR3: TGTGCCAGCAGAGGGACAGAAAGAAATGAGCAGTTCTTC. This sequence encodes CASRGTERNEQFF.

The chain is built from TRBV19 and TRBJ1-5; a weak D match, TRBD1 (5 bases). CDR3 size: 16 residues. The V gene lost 3 bases and the J gene lost 5 bases, with 17 bases spanning the gap. Per germline, CDR1 LNHDA and CDR2 SQIVND (reference sequence). The CDR3 DNA reads as TGTGCCAGTAGTATCATTGGGGGGAGGGCCGATCAGCCCCAGCATTTT. Its translation is CASSIIGGRADQPQHF.

The rearrangement links TRBV10-3 to TRBJ2-1; D possibly matches TRBD1 or TRBD2 (5 bases each). Germline V gives CDR1 ENHRY, CDR2 SYGVKD. The V and J ends lost 8 bases and 5 bases respectively, with 10 bases between them. The CDR3 has 12 residues. The CDR3 spells CAISGTHNEQFF. In DNA, the CDR3 is TGTGCCATCTCTGGGACCCACAATGAGCAGTTCTTC.

The V gene is TRBV10-2, the J gene TRBJ2-5; no definite D call. Trimming took 4 bases from V and 3 from J, leaving 6 bases between them. Per germline, CDR1 WSHSY and CDR2 SAAADI. The CDR3 is 12 residues long. This CDR3 reads CASSAIKETQYF. In DNA form, the CDR3 reads TGCGCCAGCAGTGCAATTAAAGAGACCCAGTACTTC.

This chain connects TRBV5-5 to TRBJ2-7, with D perhaps given as TRBD1 or TRBD2 (5 bases each). V shed 3 bases and J shed 4 bases, with 14 bases lying between them. The CDR3 is 14 amino acids. CDR1 and CDR2 from the germline V gene are SGHKS and YYEKEE (reference sequence). The CDR3 bases are TGTGCCAGCAGCTCCCGGGACCCAGGATACGAGCAGTACTTC. Protein product: CASSSRDPGYEQYF.